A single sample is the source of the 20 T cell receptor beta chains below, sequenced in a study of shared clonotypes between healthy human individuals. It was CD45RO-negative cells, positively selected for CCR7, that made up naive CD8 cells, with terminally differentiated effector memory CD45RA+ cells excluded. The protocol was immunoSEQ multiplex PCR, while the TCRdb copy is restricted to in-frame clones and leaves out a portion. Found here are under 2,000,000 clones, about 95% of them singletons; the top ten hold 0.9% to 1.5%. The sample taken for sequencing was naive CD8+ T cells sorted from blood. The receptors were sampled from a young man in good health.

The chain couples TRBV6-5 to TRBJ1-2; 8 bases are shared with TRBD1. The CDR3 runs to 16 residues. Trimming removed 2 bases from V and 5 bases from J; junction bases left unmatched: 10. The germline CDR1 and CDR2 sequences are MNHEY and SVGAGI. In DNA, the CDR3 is TGTGCCAGCAGTTACGGGCCGTGGCAGGGGGCATATGGCTACACCTTC. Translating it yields CASSYGPWQGAYGYTF.

The CDR3 nucleotides are TGCGCCAGCAGTGAAGTGGGGACCGGGGAGCTGTTTTTT. Its protein product is CASSEVGTGELFF. The chain combines TRBV10-1 with TRBJ2-2; D unresolved. The V gene lost 3 bases and the J gene lost 5 bases, with 7 bases spanning the gap. The CDR3 is 13 amino acids. Germline V gene data show CDR1 as WNHNN and CDR2 as SYGVQD (reference sequence).

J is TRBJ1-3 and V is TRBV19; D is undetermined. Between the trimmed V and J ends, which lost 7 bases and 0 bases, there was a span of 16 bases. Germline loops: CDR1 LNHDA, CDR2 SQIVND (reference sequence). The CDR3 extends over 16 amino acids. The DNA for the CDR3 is TGTGCCAGTACCCCGTTCGCCACCATCTCTGGAAACACCATATATTTT. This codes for CASTPFATISGNTIYF.

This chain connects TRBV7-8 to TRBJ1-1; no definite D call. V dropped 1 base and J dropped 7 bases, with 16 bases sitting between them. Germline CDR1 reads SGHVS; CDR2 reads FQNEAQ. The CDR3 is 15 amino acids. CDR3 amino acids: CASSLVAPRNDEAFF. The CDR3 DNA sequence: TGTGCCAGCAGCTTAGTTGCCCCCAGGAATGATGAAGCTTTCTTT.

CDR3 sequence: CASLAGAGDTQYF. The CDR3 nucleotides read TGTGCCAGTCTAGCGGGAGCGGGAGATACGCAGTATTTT. The genes are TRBV2 and TRBJ2-3, with TRBD2 identical over 10 bases. The CDR3 totals 13 residues. The germline V gene encodes CDR1 SNHLY and CDR2 FYNNEI. The V gene end was trimmed by 9 bases and the J gene end by 5 bases; junction bases not matched to a gene: 5.

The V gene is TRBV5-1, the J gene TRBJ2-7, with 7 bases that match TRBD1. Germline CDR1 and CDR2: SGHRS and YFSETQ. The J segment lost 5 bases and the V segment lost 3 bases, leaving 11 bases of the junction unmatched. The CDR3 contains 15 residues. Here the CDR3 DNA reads TGCGCCAGCAGCTCTCCGGGACAGTACAGGCACGAGCAGTACTTC. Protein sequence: CASSSPGQYRHEQYF.

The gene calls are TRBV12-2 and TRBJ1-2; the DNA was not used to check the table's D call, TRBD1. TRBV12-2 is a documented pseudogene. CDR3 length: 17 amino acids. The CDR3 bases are TGTGCAAGTCGCTTAGCGCGGGACAGGGACCCTAACTATGGCTACACCTTC. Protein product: CASRLARDRDPNYGYTF.

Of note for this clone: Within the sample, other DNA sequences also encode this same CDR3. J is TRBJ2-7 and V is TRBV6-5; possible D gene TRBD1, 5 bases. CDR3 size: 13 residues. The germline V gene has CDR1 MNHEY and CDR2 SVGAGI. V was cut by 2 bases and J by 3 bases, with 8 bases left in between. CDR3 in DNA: TGTGCCAGCAGTTACACAGGCCTCTACGAGCAGTACTTC. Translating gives CASSYTGLYEQYF.

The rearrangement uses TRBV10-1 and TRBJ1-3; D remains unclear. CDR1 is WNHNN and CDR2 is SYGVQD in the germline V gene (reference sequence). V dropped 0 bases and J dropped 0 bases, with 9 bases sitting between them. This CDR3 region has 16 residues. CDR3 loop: CASSESPAVSGNTIYF. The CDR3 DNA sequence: TGCGCCAGCAGTGAGTCGCCAGCCGTCTCTGGAAACACCATATATTTT.

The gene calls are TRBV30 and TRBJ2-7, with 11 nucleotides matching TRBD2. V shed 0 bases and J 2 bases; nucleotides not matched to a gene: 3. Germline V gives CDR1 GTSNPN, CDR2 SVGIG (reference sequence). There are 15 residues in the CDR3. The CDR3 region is CAWSVGTSGPYEQYF. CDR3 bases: TGTGCCTGGAGTGTAGGGACTAGCGGACCCTACGAGCAGTACTTC.

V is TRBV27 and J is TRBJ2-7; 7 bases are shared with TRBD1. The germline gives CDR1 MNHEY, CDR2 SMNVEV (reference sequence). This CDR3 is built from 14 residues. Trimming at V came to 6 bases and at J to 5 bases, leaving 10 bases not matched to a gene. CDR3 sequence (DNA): TGTGCCAGCAGACATACCGGGACAGCAGACGAGCAGTACTTC. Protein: CASRHTGTADEQYF.

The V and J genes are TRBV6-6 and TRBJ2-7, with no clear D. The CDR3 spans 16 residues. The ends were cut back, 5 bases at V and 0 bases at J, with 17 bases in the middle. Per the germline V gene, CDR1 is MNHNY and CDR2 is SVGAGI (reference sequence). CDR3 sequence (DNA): TGTGCCAGCAGTCCCATCGGTGACTCAAGCTCCTACGAGCAGTACTTC. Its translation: CASSPIGDSSSYEQYF.

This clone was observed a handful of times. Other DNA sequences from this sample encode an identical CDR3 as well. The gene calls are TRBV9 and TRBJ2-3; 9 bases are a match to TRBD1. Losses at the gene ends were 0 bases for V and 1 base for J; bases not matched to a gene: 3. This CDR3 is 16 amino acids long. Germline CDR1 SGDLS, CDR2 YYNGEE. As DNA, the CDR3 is TGTGCCAGCAGCGTAGCTGGGGACAGGGGCACAGATACGCAGTATTTT. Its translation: CASSVAGDRGTDTQYF.

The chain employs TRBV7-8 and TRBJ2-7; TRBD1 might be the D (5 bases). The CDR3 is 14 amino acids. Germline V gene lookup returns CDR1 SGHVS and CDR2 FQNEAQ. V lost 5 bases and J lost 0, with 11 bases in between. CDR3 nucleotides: TGTGCCAGCAGCCCAGACAGTCCCTCCTACGAGCAGTACTTC. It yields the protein CASSPDSPSYEQYF.

The CDR3 coding sequence is TGTGCCAGCAGCGCTACTCCCGTCTACGAGCAGTACTTC. Translating it yields CASSATPVYEQYF. V gene TRBV7-6 combines with J gene TRBJ2-7; the D is unclear. The CDR3 consists of 13 residues. Germline lookup yields CDR1 SGHVS and CDR2 FNYEAQ. The germline V and J ends were trimmed by 5 bases and 3 bases, with 11 bases remaining between them.

This chain's CDR3 is CASSLVRLGQGTGYTF. The CDR3 nucleotides are TGTGCCAGCAGCTTAGTACGCCTGGGGCAGGGCACTGGCTACACCTTC. This sequence joins TRBV11-2 and TRBJ1-2, with a possible D match to TRBD1 (5 bases). The CDR3 extends over 16 amino acids. CDR1 SGHAT and CDR2 FQNNGV come from the germline V gene. The V end was cut by 1 base, the J end by 7 bases, with 19 bases between.

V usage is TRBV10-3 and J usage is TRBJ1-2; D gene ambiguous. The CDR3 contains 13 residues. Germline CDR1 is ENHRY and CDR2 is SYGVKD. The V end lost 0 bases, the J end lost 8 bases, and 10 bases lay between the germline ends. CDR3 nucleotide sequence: TGTGCCATCAGTGAGTCAGGAGGTTACGGCTACACCTTC. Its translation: CAISESGGYGYTF.

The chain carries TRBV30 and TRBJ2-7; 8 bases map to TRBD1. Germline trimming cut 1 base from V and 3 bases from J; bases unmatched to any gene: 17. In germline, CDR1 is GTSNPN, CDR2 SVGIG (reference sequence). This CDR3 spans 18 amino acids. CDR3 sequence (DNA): TGTGCCTGGAGTGATGAGGATGGGAGGACAGGGCTCTTCTACGAGCAGTACTTC. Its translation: CAWSDEDGRTGLFYEQYF. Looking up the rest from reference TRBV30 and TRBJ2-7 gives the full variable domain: SQTIHQWPATLVQPVGSPLSLECTVEGTSNPNLYWYRQAAGRGLQLLFYSVGIGQISSEVPQNLSASRPQDRQFILSSKKLLLSDSGFYLCAWSDEDGRTGLFYEQYFGPGTRLTVT.

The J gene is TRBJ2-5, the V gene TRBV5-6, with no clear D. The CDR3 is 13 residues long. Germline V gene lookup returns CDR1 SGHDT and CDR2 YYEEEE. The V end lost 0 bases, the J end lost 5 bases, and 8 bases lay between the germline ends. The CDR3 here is CASSLDRSETQYF. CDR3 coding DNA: TGTGCCAGCAGCTTGGACCGGTCGGAGACCCAGTACTTC.

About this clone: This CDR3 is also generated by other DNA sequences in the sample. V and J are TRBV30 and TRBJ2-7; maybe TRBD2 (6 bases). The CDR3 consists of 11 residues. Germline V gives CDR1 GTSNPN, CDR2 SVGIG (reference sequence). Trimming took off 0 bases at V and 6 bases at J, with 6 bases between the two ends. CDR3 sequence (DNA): TGTGCCTGGAGTGTACTAGCCGAGCAGTACTTC. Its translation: CAWSVLAEQYF. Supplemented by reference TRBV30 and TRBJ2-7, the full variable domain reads SQTIHQWPATLVQPVGSPLSLECTVEGTSNPNLYWYRQAAGRGLQLLFYSVGIGQISSEVPQNLSASRPQDRQFILSSKKLLLSDSGFYLCAWSVLAEQYFGPGTRLTVT.